Below are 10 T cell receptor beta chains sequenced from a single sample in a study of shared clonotypes between healthy human individuals. The repertoire was sequenced with immunoSEQ multiplex PCR; TCRdb's copy has only in-frame clones and lacks some. Among 450,000 or so clones listed, about 74% were seen once. Sequencing used PBMCs. These receptors came from a woman aged 40 to 50 in good health. Some clones in this sample may be carry-over from other donors' samples.

In its sample, this clone was seen once. This CDR3 is also generated by other DNA sequences in the sample. This chain joins TRBV9 and TRBJ2-5, with D tentatively TRBD2 (5 bases). Trimming pared 0 bases from V and 2 bases from J, leaving 5 bases between. CDR3 length equals 13 residues. Per germline, CDR1 SGDLS and CDR2 YYNGEE. CDR3 protein: CASSVAGQETQYF. The CDR3 DNA is TGTGCCAGCAGCGTAGCGGGACAAGAGACCCAGTACTTC.

This rearrangement joins TRBV7-6 to TRBJ2-1; 13 bases match TRBD2. V dropped 5 bases and J dropped 5; count of bases not matched to a gene: 6. Germline CDR1 and CDR2: SGHVS and FNYEAQ. CDR3 length: 16 amino acids. CDR3 region: CASSPEGLAGNNEQFF. In nucleotides, the CDR3 is TGTGCCAGCAGCCCAGAGGGACTAGCGGGGAACAATGAGCAGTTCTTC.

This clone occurred a few times. The chain combines TRBV7-6 with TRBJ2-1; D might be TRBD1 or TRBD2, each matching 5 bases. Germline CDR1 and CDR2: SGHVS and FNYEAQ. Trimming cost V 4 bases and J 13 bases, with 14 bases left between them. The CDR3 runs 12 residues. CDR3 bases: TGTGCCAGCAGCTCAGGGCAAGGGGACCAGTTCTTC. It yields the protein CASSSGQGDQFF.

The genes are TRBV7-8 and TRBJ2-7; D gene uncertain. Trimming pared 5 bases from V and 3 bases from J, leaving 17 bases between. Germline V gives CDR1 SGHVS, CDR2 FQNEAQ. The CDR3 runs to 15 residues. The DNA of the CDR3 is TGTGCCAGCAGCCCCCGCGCAGGTAACGTCTACGAGCAGTACTTC. Amino acids: CASSPRAGNVYEQYF.

CDR3 sequence reads: CASSFGSLGEKLFF. In DNA form, the CDR3 reads TGCGCCAGCAGCTTCGGCAGTCTAGGGGAAAAACTGTTTTTT. The rearrangement joins TRBV5-1 to TRBJ1-4; D is undetermined. This CDR3 region has 14 residues. V shed 2 bases and J shed 8 bases, with 13 bases lying between them. CDR1 is SGHRS and CDR2 is YFSETQ in the germline V gene.

Remarks on this clone: The identical CDR3 is also encoded by other nucleotide sequences in the sample. The chain combines TRBV4-1 with TRBJ2-3; a possible D gene is TRBD2 (5 bases). The CDR3 sequence is 14 residues long. Trimming stripped 1 base from V and 0 bases from J, with 5 bases between. Germline values: CDR1 MGHRA, CDR2 YSYEKL. CDR3: CASSQGTSTDTQYF. CDR3 DNA: TGCGCCAGCAGCCAAGGGACTAGCACAGATACGCAGTATTTT.

The genes are TRBV9 and TRBJ2-1; 12 bases map to TRBD2. Germline loops: CDR1 SGDLS, CDR2 YYNGEE. The CDR3 covers 16 residues. The V gene end was trimmed by 4 bases and the J gene end by 5 bases; junction bases not matched to a gene: 7. DNA of the CDR3: TGTGCCAGCAGCTTTGGGACTAGCGGGTATGACAATGAGCAGTTCTTC. Protein product: CASSFGTSGYDNEQFF.

CDR3 residues: CASSLGQGLNEQFF. CDR3 nucleotide sequence: TGTGCCAGCAGCTTAGGACAGGGATTGAATGAGCAGTTCTTC. The gene calls are TRBV13 and TRBJ2-1; possibly TRBD1 for D (6 bases). The germline CDR1 and CDR2 sequences are PRHDT and FYEKMQ (reference sequence). V lost 0 bases and J 7 bases, leaving 10 bases between the germline ends. This CDR3 is built from 14 residues.

J is TRBJ1-1 and V is TRBV7-9; D remains ambiguous. V was shortened by 5 bases and J by 0 bases, with 13 bases between the two germline ends. There are 15 residues in the CDR3. In germline, CDR1 is SEHNR, CDR2 FQNEAQ (reference sequence). CDR3 sequence (DNA): TGTGCCAGCAGCCTAGAATTAACAGTGAACACTGAAGCTTTCTTT. Protein sequence: CASSLELTVNTEAFF.

Only a few counts were recorded for this clone. This chain uses TRBV5-1 with TRBJ2-1, with 8 bases aligning to TRBD2. The CDR3 is 14 amino acids. Trimming cost V 2 bases and J 6 bases; bases outside gene matches: 4. Germline V gene data show CDR1 as SGHRS and CDR2 as YFSETQ. The CDR3 loop is CASSLSGSGNEQFF. DNA for the CDR3: TGCGCCAGCAGCTTAAGCGGGAGTGGCAATGAGCAGTTCTTC. Combining the CDR3 with reference TRBV5-1 and TRBJ2-1 gives the whole variable domain KAGVTQTPRYLIKTRGQQVTLSCSPISGHRSVSWYQQTPGQGLQFLFEYFSETQRNKGNFPGRFSGRQFSNSRSEMNVSTLELGDSALYLCASSLSGSGNEQFFGPGTRLTVL.